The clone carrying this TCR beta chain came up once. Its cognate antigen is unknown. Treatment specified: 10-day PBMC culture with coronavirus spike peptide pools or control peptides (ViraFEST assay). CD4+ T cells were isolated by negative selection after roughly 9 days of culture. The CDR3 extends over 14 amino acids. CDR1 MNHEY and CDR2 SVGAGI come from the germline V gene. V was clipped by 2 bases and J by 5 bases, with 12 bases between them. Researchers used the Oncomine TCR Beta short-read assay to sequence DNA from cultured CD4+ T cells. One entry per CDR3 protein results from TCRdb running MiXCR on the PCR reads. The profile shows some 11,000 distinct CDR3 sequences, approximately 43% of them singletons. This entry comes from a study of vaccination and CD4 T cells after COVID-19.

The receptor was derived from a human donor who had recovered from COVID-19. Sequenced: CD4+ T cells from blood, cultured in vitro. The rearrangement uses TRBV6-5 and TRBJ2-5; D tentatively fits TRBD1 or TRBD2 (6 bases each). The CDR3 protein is CASSYPRGVETQYF. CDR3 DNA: TGTGCCAGCAGTTACCCGAGGGGGGTTGAGACCCAGTACTTC.